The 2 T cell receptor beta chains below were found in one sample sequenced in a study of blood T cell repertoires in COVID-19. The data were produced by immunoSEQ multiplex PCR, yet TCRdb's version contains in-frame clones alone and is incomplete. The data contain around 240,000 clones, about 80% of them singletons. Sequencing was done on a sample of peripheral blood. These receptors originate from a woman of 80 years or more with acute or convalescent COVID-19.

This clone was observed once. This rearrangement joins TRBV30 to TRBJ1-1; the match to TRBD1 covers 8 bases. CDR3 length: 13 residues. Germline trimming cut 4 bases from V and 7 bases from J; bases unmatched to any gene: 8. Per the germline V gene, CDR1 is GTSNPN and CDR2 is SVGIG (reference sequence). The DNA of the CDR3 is TGTGCCTGGATTCTACAGGGGGATGGTGAAGCTTTCTTT. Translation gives CAWILQGDGEAFF.

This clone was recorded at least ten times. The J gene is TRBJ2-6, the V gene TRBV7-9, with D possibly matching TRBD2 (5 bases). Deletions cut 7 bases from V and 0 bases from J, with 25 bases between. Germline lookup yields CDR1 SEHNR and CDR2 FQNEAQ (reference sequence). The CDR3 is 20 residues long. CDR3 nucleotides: TGTGCCAGCACCCCTCTGGGGTACGGGGAAAGACTCTCTGGGGCCAACGTCCTGACTTTC. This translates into CASTPLGYGERLSGANVLTF.